The 6 T cell receptor beta chains in this list originate from one sample, sequenced in a study of T cells in Graves' hyperthyroidism and ophthalmopathy (dated by TCRdb to the late 2010s). Libraries were constructed by multiplex PCR. The reads were generated on an Illumina HiSeq 2000. TCR beta CDR3 regions were amplified from RNA transcripts. The TCR CDR3 was subjected to a first round of RT-PCR using the HTBI primer set and the Qiagen OneStep RT-PCR kit. TCRdb's own reprocessing of the public reads used fastp at Q25 and MiXCR and kept productive beta chains. Rows are combined by CDR3 protein, so each entry shows the most common genes and DNA. This sample has roughly 300,000 distinct CDR3 sequences in its table, and over 20% of those were observed once. The ten largest clones take up around half of the sample. The specimen was blood. The receptor set was obtained from a woman between 50 and 59 years old with Graves' hyperthyroidism.

The V gene is TRBV27, the J gene TRBJ1-2; 9 nucleotides agree with TRBD1. CDR3 length: 14 amino acids. CDR1 and CDR2 from the germline V gene are MNHEY and SMNVEV (reference sequence). After removal of 6 bases from V and 7 bases from J, the junction contained 9 bases not matched to a gene. The CDR3 sequence: CASRKDRGRVGYTF. The CDR3 DNA reads as TGTGCCAGCAGGAAAGACAGGGGGAGAGTTGGCTACACCTTC.

This clonotype was seen many times. This sequence joins TRBV29-1 and TRBJ2-2; TRBD1 agrees at 9 bases. The CDR3 loop spans 15 amino acids. Germline lookup yields CDR1 SQVTM and CDR2 ANQGSEA. Trimming removed 6 bases from V and 3 bases from J; junction bases left unmatched: 8. The CDR3 DNA sequence: TGCAGCGTCGCGTTGACAGGGGGAGACACCGGGGAGCTGTTTTTT. This translates into CSVALTGGDTGELFF.

This clonotype has only one observation. The chain recombines TRBV7-2 with TRBJ1-6; 9 nucleotides agree with TRBD1. V shed 6 bases, J shed 9 bases, and the junction held 6 bases outside the gene matches. Germline V lookup: CDR1 SGHTA, CDR2 FQGNSA. The CDR3 runs 14 residues. Here the CDR3 reads CASRTDRGISPLHF. CDR3 DNA sequence: TGTGCCAGCAGAACGGACAGGGGTATTTCACCCCTCCACTTT. The full variable domain, in which reference TRBV7-2 and TRBJ1-6 provide the parts outside the CDR3, is GAGVSQSPSNKVTEKGKDVELRCDPISGHTALYWYRQSLGQGLEFLIYFQGNSAPDKSGLPSDRFSAERTGGSVSTLTIQRTQQEDSAVYLCASRTDRGISPLHFGNGTRLTVT.

J is TRBJ2-2 and V is TRBV6-4; the D gene is possibly TRBD2 (7 bases). This CDR3 region has 16 residues. The V gene's germline CDR1 is MRHNA and CDR2 SNTAGT. V lost 5 bases and J 3 bases, leaving 16 bases between the germline ends. CDR3 nucleotide sequence: TGTGCCAGCAGTAACCCACGGGGGGCTGACACCGGGGAGCTGTTTTTT. This translates into CASSNPRGADTGELFF.

This sequence joins TRBV5-1 and TRBJ2-3, with TRBD2 identical over 9 bases. The V gene's germline CDR1 is SGHRS and CDR2 YFSETQ. Trimming took 6 bases from V and 1 from J; bases not matched to a gene: 3. The CDR3 is 14 residues long. DNA for the CDR3: TGCGCCAGCAATAGCGGGGGCCGCACAGATACGCAGTATTTT. Protein product: CASNSGGRTDTQYF.

This clonotype has only a few counts. The chain uses TRBV28 and TRBJ1-4, with a tentative D call TRBD1 (5 bases). The CDR3 spans 14 residues. Germline V gene data show CDR1 as MDHEN and CDR2 as SYDVKM. Deletions cut 5 bases from V and 8 bases from J, with 15 bases between. The CDR3 bases are TGTGCCAGCAGTAGCGGGGCAGACGCGGAAAAACTGTTTTTT. This codes for CASSSGADAEKLFF.